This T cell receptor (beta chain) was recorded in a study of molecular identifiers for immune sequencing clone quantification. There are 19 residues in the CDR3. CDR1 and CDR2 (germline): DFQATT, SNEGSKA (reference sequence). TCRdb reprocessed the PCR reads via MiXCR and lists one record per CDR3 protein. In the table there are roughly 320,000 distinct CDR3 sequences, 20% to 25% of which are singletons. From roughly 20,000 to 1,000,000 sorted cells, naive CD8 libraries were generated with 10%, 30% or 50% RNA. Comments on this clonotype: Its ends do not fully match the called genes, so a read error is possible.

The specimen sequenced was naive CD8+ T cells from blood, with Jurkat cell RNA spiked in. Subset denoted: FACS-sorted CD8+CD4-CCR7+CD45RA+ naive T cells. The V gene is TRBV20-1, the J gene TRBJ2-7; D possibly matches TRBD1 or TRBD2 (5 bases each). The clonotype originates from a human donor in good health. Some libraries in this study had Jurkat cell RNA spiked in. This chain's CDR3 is CSARGLGNRDAAFSYGQYF. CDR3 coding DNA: TGCAGTGCTAGAGGCTTGGGGAACCGGGACGCCGCGTTCTCCTACGGGCAGTACTTC.